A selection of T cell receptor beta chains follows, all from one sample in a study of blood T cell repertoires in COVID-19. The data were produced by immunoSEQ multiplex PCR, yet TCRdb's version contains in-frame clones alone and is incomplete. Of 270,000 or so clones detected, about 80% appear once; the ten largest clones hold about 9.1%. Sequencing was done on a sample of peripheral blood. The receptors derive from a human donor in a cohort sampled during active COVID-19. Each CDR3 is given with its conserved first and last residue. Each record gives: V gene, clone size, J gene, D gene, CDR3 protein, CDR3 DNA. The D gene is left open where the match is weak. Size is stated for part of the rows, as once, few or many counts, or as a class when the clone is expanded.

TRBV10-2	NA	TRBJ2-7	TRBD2	CASSSGGGKDEQYF	TGCGCCAGCAGCTCCGGGGGAGGGAAAGACGAGCAGTACTTC
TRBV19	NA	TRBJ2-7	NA	CASSIAAGSYEQYF	TGTGCCAGTAGTATAGCGGCAGGCTCCTACGAGCAGTACTTC
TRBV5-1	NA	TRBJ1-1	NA	CASSLQVTGDTEAFF	TGCGCCAGCAGCTTGCAGGTGACGGGGGACACTGAAGCTTTCTTT
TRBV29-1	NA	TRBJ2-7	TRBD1	CSVADRGMYEQYF	TGCAGCGTGGCCGACAGGGGGATGTACGAGCAGTACTTC
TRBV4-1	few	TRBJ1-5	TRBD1	CASSSGQAMINQPQHF	TGCGCCAGCAGTTCCGGACAGGCCATGATTAATCAGCCCCAGCATTTT
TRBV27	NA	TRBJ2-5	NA	CASSSQGIPETQYF	TGTGCCAGCAGTTCTCAGGGTATTCCGGAGACCCAGTACTTC
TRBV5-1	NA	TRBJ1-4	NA	CASSSIRGEKLFF	TGCGCCAGCAGCTCAATACGGGGTGAAAAACTGTTTTTT
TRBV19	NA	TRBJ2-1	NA	CASSIGTYNEQFF	TGTGCCAGTAGTATAGGTACCTACAATGAGCAGTTCTTC
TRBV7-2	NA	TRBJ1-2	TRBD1	CASSLEGAYGYTF	TGTGCCAGCAGCTTAGAGGGGGCCTATGGCTACACCTTC
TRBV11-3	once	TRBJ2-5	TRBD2	CASSSGTSGRETQYF	TGTGCCAGCAGTTCCGGGACTAGCGGGAGAGAGACCCAGTACTTC
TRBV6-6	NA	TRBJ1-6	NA	CASRPARDKNSPLHF	TGTGCCAGCAGACCTGCCCGGGACAAGAATTCACCCCTCCACTTT
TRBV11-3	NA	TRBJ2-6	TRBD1	CASSPGQGLNSGANVLTF	TGTGCCAGCAGCCCCGGACAGGGCTTGAACTCTGGGGCCAACGTCCTGACTTTC
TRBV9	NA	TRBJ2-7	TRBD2	CASSSRGGTEQYF	TGTGCCAGCAGCTCCCGGGGGGGGACCGAGCAGTACTTC
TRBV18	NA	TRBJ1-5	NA	CASSRGLPEPQHF	TGTGCCAGCTCAAGAGGACTCCCGGAGCCCCAGCATTTT
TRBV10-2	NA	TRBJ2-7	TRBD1	CASSEIGTGSYEQYF	TGCGCCAGCAGTGAGATCGGGACAGGGTCCTACGAGCAGTACTTC
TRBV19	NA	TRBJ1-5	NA	CASTPSGAGNQPQHF	TGTGCCAGTACCCCCAGCGGGGCCGGCAATCAGCCCCAGCATTTT
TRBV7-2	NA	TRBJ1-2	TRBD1	CASSLVIGGDYGYTF	TGTGCCAGCAGCTTAGTTATAGGGGGCGACTATGGCTACACCTTC
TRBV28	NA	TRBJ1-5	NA	CASTAVKHQPQHF	TGTGCCAGCACCGCGGTGAAACATCAGCCCCAGCATTTT
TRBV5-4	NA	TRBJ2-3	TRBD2	CASRPEGGSFLGGSTDTQYF	TGTGCCAGCAGACCCGAGGGCGGGAGTTTCTTGGGTGGGAGCACAGATACGCAGTATTTT
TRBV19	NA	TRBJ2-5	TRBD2	CASSISSGQETQYF	TGTGCCAGTAGTATCTCTAGCGGCCAAGAGACCCAGTACTTC
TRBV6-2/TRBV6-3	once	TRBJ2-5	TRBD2	CASSSSSGAETQYF	TGTGCCAGCAGTTCCTCTAGCGGGGCAGAGACCCAGTACTTC
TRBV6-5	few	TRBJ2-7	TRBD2	CASSTGTSGTYEQYF	TGTGCCAGCAGCACCGGGACTAGCGGGACCTACGAGCAGTACTTC
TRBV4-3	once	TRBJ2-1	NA	CASSQDRGRLGPNEQFF	TGCGCCAGCAGCCAAGACAGGGGACGACTCGGACCTAATGAGCAGTTCTTC